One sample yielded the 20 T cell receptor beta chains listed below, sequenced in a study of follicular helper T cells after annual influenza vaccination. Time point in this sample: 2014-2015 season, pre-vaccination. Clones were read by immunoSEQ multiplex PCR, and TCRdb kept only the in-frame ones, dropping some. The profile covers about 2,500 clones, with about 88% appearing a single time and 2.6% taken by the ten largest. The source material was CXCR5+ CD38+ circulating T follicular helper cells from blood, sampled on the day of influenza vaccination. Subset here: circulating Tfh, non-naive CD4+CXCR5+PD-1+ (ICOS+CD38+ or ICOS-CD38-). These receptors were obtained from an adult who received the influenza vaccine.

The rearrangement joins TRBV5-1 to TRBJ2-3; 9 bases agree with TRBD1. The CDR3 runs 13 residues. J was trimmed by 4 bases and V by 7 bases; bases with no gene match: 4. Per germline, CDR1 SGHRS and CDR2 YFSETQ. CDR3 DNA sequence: TGCGCCAGCGAGGGACAGGGCGCAGATACGCAGTATTTT. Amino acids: CASEGQGADTQYF.

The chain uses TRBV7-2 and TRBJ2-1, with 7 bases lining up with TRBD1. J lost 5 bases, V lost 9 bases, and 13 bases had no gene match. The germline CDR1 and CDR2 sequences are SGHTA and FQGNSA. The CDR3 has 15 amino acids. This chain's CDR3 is CASNPTGQKNNEQFF. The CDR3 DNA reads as TGTGCCAGTAACCCTACGGGACAGAAAAACAATGAGCAGTTCTTC.

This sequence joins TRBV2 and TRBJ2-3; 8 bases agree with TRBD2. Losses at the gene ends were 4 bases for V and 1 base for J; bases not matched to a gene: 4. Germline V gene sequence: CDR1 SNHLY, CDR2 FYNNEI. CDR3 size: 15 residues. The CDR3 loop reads CASSGTSRGTDTQYF. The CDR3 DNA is TGTGCCAGCAGTGGGACTAGCAGGGGCACAGATACGCAGTATTTT.

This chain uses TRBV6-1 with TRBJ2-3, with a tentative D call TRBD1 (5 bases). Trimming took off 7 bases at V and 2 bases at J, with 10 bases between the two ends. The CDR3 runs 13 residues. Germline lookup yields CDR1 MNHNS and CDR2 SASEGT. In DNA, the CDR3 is TGTGCCAGCAAGGCCAGGGACACAGATACGCAGTATTTT. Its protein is CASKARDTDTQYF.

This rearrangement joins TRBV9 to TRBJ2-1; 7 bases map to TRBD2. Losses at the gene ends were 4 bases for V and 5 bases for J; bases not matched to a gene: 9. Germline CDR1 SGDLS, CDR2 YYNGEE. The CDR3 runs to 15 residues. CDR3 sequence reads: CASSRERGKNNEQFF. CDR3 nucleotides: TGTGCCAGCAGCCGAGAGCGGGGAAAGAACAATGAGCAGTTCTTC.

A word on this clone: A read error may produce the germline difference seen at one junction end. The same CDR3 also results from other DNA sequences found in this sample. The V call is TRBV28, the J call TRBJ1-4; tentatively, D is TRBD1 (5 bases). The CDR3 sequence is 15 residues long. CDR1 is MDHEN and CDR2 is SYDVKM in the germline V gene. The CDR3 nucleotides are TGTGCCAGCAGACCGCCCGGACGGGGGAATGAGAAACTGTTTTTT. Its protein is CASRPPGRGNEKLFF.

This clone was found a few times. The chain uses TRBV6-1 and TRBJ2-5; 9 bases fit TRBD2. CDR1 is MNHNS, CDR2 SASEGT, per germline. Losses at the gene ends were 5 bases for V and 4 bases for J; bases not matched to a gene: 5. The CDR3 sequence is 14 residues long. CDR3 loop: CASSFVAGVETQYF. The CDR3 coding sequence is TGTGCCAGCAGTTTCGTAGCGGGAGTAGAGACCCAGTACTTC.

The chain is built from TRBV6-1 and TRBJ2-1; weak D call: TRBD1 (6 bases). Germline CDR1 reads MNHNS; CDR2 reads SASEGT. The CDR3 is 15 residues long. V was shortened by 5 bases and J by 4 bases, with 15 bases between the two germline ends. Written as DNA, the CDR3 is TGTGCCAGCAGTATTACCGGGACACCATACAATGAGCAGTTCTTC. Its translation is CASSITGTPYNEQFF.

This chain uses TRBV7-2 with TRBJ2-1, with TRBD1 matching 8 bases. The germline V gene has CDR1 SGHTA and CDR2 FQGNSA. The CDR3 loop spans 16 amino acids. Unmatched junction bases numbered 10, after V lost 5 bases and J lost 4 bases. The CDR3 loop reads CASSRRGRGKYNEQFF. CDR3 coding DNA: TGTGCCAGCAGCCGCAGGGGGCGGGGAAAATACAATGAGCAGTTCTTC.

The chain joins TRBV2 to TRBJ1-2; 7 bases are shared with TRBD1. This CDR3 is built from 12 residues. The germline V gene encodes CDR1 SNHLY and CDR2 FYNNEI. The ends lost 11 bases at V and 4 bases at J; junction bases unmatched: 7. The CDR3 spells CASQGEAYGYTF. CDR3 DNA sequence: TGTGCCTCCCAGGGGGAGGCCTATGGCTACACCTTC.

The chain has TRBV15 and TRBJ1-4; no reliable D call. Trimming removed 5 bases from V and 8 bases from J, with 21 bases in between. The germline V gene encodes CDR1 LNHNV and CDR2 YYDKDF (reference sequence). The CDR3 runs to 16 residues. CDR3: CATSPPGVTRGEKLFF. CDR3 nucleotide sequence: TGTGCCACCAGCCCCCCGGGAGTAACTCGAGGGGAAAAACTGTTTTTT.

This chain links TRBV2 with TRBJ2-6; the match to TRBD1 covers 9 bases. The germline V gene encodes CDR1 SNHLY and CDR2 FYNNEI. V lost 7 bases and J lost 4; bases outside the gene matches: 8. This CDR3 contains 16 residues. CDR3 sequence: CASKRGQGPGANVLTF. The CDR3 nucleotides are TGTGCCAGCAAGAGGGGACAGGGCCCCGGGGCCAACGTCCTGACTTTC.

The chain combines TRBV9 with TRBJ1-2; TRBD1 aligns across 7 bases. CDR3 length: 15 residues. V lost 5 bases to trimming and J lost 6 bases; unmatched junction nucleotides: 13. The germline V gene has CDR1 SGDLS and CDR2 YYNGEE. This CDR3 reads CASRQGLDRRDGYTF. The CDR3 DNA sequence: TGTGCCAGCAGACAGGGATTGGACAGGCGGGATGGCTACACCTTC. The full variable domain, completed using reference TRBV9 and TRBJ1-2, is DSGVTQTPKHLITATGQRVTLRCSPRSGDLSVYWYQQSLDQGLQFLIQYYNGEERAKGNILERFSAQQFPDLHSELNLSSLELGDSALYFCASRQGLDRRDGYTFGSGTRLTVV.

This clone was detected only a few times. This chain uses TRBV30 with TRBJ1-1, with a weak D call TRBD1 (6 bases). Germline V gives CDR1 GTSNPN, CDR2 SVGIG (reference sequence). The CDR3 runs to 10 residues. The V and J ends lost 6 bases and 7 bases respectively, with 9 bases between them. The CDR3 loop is CACQGIEAFF. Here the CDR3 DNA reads TGTGCCTGCCAGGGGATTGAAGCTTTCTTT.

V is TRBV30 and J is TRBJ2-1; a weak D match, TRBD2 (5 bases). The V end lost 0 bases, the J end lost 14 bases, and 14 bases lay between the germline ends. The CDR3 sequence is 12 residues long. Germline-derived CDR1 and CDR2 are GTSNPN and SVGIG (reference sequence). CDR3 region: CAWSVSASRKFF. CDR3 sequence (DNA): TGTGCCTGGAGTGTGTCGGCTAGCCGGAAGTTCTTC. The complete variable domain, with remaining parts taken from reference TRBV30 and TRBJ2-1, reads SQTIHQWPATLVQPVGSPLSLECTVEGTSNPNLYWYRQAAGRGLQLLFYSVGIGQISSEVPQNLSASRPQDRQFILSSKKLLLSDSGFYLCAWSVSASRKFFGPGTRLTVL.

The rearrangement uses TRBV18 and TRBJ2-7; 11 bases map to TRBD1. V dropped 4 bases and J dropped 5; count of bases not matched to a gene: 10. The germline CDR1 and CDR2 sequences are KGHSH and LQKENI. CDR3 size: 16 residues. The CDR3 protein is CASSRGTGGPFHEQYF. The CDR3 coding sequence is TGTGCCAGCTCACGCGGGACAGGGGGTCCTTTTCACGAGCAGTACTTC.

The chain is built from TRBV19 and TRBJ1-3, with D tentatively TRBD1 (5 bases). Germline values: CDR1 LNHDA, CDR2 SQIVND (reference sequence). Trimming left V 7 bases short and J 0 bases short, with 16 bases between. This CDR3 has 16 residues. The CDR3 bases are TGTGCCAGTACCGGACCCAGGGCCTACTCTGGAAACACCATATATTTT. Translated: CASTGPRAYSGNTIYF.

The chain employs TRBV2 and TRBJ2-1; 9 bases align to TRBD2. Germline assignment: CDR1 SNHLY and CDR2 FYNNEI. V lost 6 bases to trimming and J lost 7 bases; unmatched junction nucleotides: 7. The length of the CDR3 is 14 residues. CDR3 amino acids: CASSGSGGRNEQFF. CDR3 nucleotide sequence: TGTGCCAGCAGCGGGAGCGGGGGGCGGAATGAGCAGTTCTTC.

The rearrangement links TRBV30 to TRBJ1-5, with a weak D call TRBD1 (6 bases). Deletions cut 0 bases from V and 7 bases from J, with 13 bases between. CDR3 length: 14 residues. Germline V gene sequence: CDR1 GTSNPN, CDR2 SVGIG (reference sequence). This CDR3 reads CAWSVNRVRQPQHF. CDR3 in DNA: TGTGCCTGGAGTGTAAACAGGGTGAGGCAGCCCCAGCATTTT.

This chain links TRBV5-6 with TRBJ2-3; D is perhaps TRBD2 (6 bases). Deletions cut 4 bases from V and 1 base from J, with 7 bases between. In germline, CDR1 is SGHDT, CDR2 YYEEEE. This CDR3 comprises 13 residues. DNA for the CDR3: TGTGCCAGCAGCCGGGAGCGCACAGATACGCAGTATTTT. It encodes CASSRERTDTQYF.